This T cell receptor beta chain was recorded in a study of stem cell transplantation in POMP-related autoinflammatory disease. Across the whole study: Before transplant: CD4+ naive skewing, low CD8+ proportions, reduced cytokine secretion.

Whole-study results and caveats: Unique TRB V-J gene pairings were limited in number in patients with PRAID.

CDR1 is LNHDA, CDR2 SQIVND, per germline (reference sequence). The CDR3 is 13 amino acids. V gave up 5 bases and J gave up 5 bases; unmatched junction bases: 4. Regarding this clone: Its antigen remains unidentified.

Data came from immunoSEQ multiplex PCR; TCRdb stores just in-frame clones and leaves some out. The sample records tens of thousands of clones, 75% to 85% being singletons. PRAID combined immunodeficiency and autoinflammation. The sequenced sample was CD4+ T cells from PBMCs, obtained before stem cell transplantation. The source is a human donor with POMP-related autoinflammation and immune dysregulation (PRAID). J is TRBJ2-5 and V is TRBV19, with 8 bases lining up with TRBD1. CDR3 amino acids: CASSVRQGETQYF. The CDR3 bases are TGTGCCAGTAGTGTCCGACAGGGGGAGACCCAGTACTTC. Based on the CDR3 plus reference TRBV19 and TRBJ2-5, the full variable domain is DGGITQSPKYLFRKEGQNVTLSCEQNLNHDAMYWYRQDPGQGLRLIYYSQIVNDFQKGDIAEGYSVSREKKESFPLTVTSAQKNPTAFYLCASSVRQGETQYFGPGTRLLVL.